Sequencing of this TCR beta chain was carried out in a study of shared clonotypes between healthy human individuals (dated by TCRdb to the early 2020s). Background on the whole study: The cohort included three men and a couple of women between 18 and 49 years of age. For each donor, three plates each were used for CD4 naive and CD4 memory, two plates were used for CD8 naive, and one plate was used for CD8 memory. The study deeply sequenced blood TCR repertoires of five healthy adults to estimate repertoire size and the extent of clonotype sharing between individuals. To increase sequencing depth and limit assay-specific biases, different laboratories used diverse techniques to prepare libraries and sequence TCR repertoires. Between about 0.94 and 8.9 billion PBMCs per donor were obtained by leukapheresis. Points the paper makes about the study in general: Even with the large sequencing depth, rarefaction of the sorted-subset datasets indicated that sequencing was incomplete. Based on pairwise subsampling, the degree of clonotype sharing among donors was expected to be affected by sequencing depth. Only blood was sampled, and tissue TCR repertoires likely differ from those in blood. Naive subsets generally had larger estimated clonotype richness than memory subsets. The small number of donors limited the genetic and exposure-history diversity represented. Across a handful of donors, 4.5% to 6.5% of naive CD4, roughly 3.5% of naive CD8, under 2.5% of memory CD4, and roughly 0.4% of memory CD8 clonotypes were shared. Compared with non-shared clonotypes, clonotypes shared by all four sorted-subset donors had higher generation probabilities.

Healthy HIV-negative adults with no recently reported acute infections or vaccinations were included as donors. Every donor was a Caucasian adult residing in Nashville, Tennessee, USA. CD4+ T cells were enriched through magnetic negative selection, after which naive cells were positively selected on CD45RA and the remaining negative fraction served as the memory subset. Blood was obtained by leukapheresis, after which PBMCs were separated by Ficoll-Histopaque density gradient centrifugation and cryopreserved in liquid nitrogen vapor phase. Analytical flow cytometry was used to check the purity and quantity of each magnetically sorted T cell population. Genomic DNA was isolated from each sorted fraction and quantified by UV absorbance on a Nanodrop 2000c. Using the deep immunoSEQ assay, multiplex PCR amplified TCR CDR3 regions from genomic DNA. For each cell subset, the extracted genomic DNA was distributed evenly across all wells of several immunoSEQ 96-well plates, and each plate served as one replicate. For sorted subsets, 150 to 250 ng genomic DNA, equal to 25,000 to 35,000 T cell genomes, was loaded into each replicate PCR. Purified libraries were measured with a Qubit 3.0 fluorometer, size-checked on a Bioanalyzer 2100, and measured again with the KAPA Library Quantification kit. Every immunoSEQ 96-well plate was sequenced on a dedicated single-read 150-cycle Illumina NextSeq 550 flow cell. Concerning the study's data processing: Because the immunoSEQ output included only junctional sequences and no quality scores, the filtering could not be the same as the filtering used for full-length reads. Sequences were annotated with PyIR, a Python wrapper for IgBLAST v1.9, using IMGT germline references to assign V/J genes and CDR3. Reads were filtered out if the reads had weak V/J assignments (E-value above 1e-6), no CDR3, stop codons, out-of-frame junctions, or ambiguous translated residues. V3J clonotypes were defined as sequences sharing an identical inferred V gene, J gene, and CDR3 amino acid sequence. The percentage overlap between two repertoires was calculated by dividing the number of shared unique clonotypes by the size of the smaller repertoire. Three approaches were used to assess repertoire richness: RTK rarefaction, the Chao1 estimator, and Recon v2.1 estimates of unobserved clonotypes. For all TCRbeta clonotypes obtained by the gDNA method from four donors, generation probabilities were computed with OLGA. In TCRdb, the immuneACCESS table is reduced to in-frame sequences with V and J assigned. These tables do not hold every clone; where another copy was compared, an unresolved V gene accounts for under half, and the others remain unexplained. The V and J calls and clone size are taken from that table; D and trimming were inferred from the DNA. The sample table lists 2 million to 3 million clones, 93% of them with a count of one. Around 0.37% of the sample is taken by the ten largest.

As encoded in the germline V gene (reference sequence), CDR1 is LNHDA while CDR2 is SQIVND. There are 15 amino acids in the CDR3, from cysteine to phenylalanine inclusive. This entry keeps only the CDR3 DNA: 45 bases, framed from base 1. Trimming removed 3 bases from V and 6 bases from J; the gene matches leave 2 bases unexplained. With respect to this clone: The antigen it recognizes is unknown. Per-base quality was not reported, and no clone a single base away is much larger than it.

The receptor was isolated from a man between 18 and 35 years old in good health. Some clones in this sample may be carry-over from other donors' samples. The sample consisted of naive CD4+ T cells from PBMCs. The sample's cell subset or site label, decoded: CD45RA+ positively selected. The chain employs TRBV19 and TRBJ2-2; 12 middle bases align to TRBD2. The CDR3 protein sequence reads: CASSILAGGAGELFF. The sequence in DNA is TGTGCCAGTAGTATCCTAGCGGGAGGGGCCGGGGAGCTGTTTTTT.